This T cell receptor (beta chain) derives from a study of blood T cell repertoires in COVID-19. Study overall: Samples came from the United States, Italy and Spain, spanning acute and convalescent COVID-19. From T cells, B-cell-depleted T cells, or PBMCs came the material, which was cDNA or gDNA.

Study members were between 18 and 89 years old and lived in some 22 US regions. V dropped 7 bases and J dropped 9; count of bases not matched to a gene: 7. This CDR3 contains 13 residues. Germline values: CDR1 SNHLY, CDR2 FYNNEI. The protocol was immunoSEQ multiplex PCR, while the TCRdb copy is restricted to in-frame clones and leaves out a portion. The sample has 380,000 or so clones; 70% to 90% are singletons. The sequence derives from a woman in her twenties or thirties with acute COVID-19. V gene TRBV2 combines with J gene TRBJ1-5; TRBD1 matches 9 bases. The sequenced sample was PBMCs or T cells enriched from blood (not recorded which). The CDR3 spells CASTRTGERPQHF. The CDR3 nucleotides read TGTGCCAGCACCCGGACAGGGGAAAGGCCCCAGCATTTT.